The 26 T cell receptor beta chains presented below share a single source sample, sequenced in a study of radiotherapy plus CTLA-4 blockade in lung cancer. Assay used: immunoSEQ multiplex PCR; TCRdb lists only in-frame clones, some missing. This sample carries tens of thousands of clones, approximately 76% of them seen once, and the ten largest clones take 2.5% to 3%. Material: peripheral blood, obtained from a patient treated with radiotherapy plus ipilimumab. All receptors come from a human donor with non-small cell lung cancer who had a complete response to radiotherapy plus ipilimumab.

This clone was detected a few times. The chain uses TRBV6-5 and TRBJ1-2; 11 bases match TRBD1. The CDR3 has 16 residues. Losses at the gene ends were 2 bases for V and 2 bases for J; bases not matched to a gene: 4. CDR1 is MNHEY, CDR2 SVGAGI, per germline. As DNA, the CDR3 is TGTGCCAGCAGTTACAGGGACAGGGGGGGAAACTATGGCTACACCTTC. It specifies CASSYRDRGGNYGYTF.

This chain joins TRBV5-4 and TRBJ2-7; 9 positions agree with TRBD2. CDR1 and CDR2 from the germline V gene are SGHNT and YYREEE (reference sequence). CDR3 length equals 13 residues. V lost 4 bases to trimming and J lost 6 bases; unmatched junction nucleotides: 5. The CDR3 region has the DNA TGTGCCAGCAGCACAGGACTAGCGAGCGAGCAGTACTTC. Residues: CASSTGLASEQYF.

As to this clone: A junction boundary mismatches the germline segment, possibly from a read error. The chain employs TRBV9 and TRBJ2-1; 11 positions agree with TRBD2. CDR1 SGDLS and CDR2 YYNGEE come from the germline V gene. CDR3 length: 14 amino acids. CDR3 in DNA: TGTGCCAGCAGCGTAGGAACTAGCGGGGGAGGGCTGCTCTTC. Its protein is CASSVGTSGGGLLF.

This chain uses TRBV18 with TRBJ1-1; TRBD1 aligns across 9 bases. Unmatched junction bases numbered 5, after V lost 5 bases and J lost 4 bases. Germline CDR1 KGHSH, CDR2 LQKENI. CDR3 length: 14 amino acids. The CDR3 region has the DNA TGTGCCAGCTCAAAAGGGACAGGGTTCACTGAAGCTTTCTTT. Its translation: CASSKGTGFTEAFF.

The DNA for the CDR3 is TGTGCCAGCAGCTTTGATCGGCGGGAGCAGTACTTC. The encoded protein is CASSFDRREQYF. The chain recombines TRBV7-9 with TRBJ2-7; D not resolved. V shed 3 bases and J shed 7 bases, with 10 bases lying between them. The CDR3 totals 12 residues. Germline loops: CDR1 SEHNR, CDR2 FQNEAQ (reference sequence).

This clone has ten or more counts. V gene TRBV18 combines with J gene TRBJ1-1; D remains ambiguous. CDR3 size: 14 residues. V was trimmed by 4 bases and J by 2 bases, leaving 11 bases between them. Looked up from germline, CDR1 is KGHSH and CDR2 is LQKENI. CDR3 region: CASSRDRFNTEAFF. The CDR3 DNA reads as TGTGCCAGCTCACGAGATAGATTTAACACTGAAGCTTTCTTT. The variable domain in full, completed from reference TRBV18 and TRBJ1-1, reads NAGVMQNPRHLVRRRGQEARLRCSPMKGHSHVYWYRQLPEEGLKFMVYLQKENIIDESGMPKERFSAEFPKEGPSILRIQQVVRGDSAAYFCASSRDRFNTEAFFGQGTRLTVV.

The rearrangement uses TRBV7-8 and TRBJ1-5, with D tentatively TRBD1 (6 bases). CDR3 length: 15 amino acids. V was clipped by 5 bases and J by 5 bases, with 16 bases between them. Germline CDR1 reads SGHVS; CDR2 reads FQNEAQ. The CDR3 protein is CASSTRTETYQPQHF. The CDR3 DNA sequence: TGTGCCAGCAGCACCCGGACAGAAACCTATCAGCCCCAGCATTTT. Complete variable domain (other parts from reference TRBV7-8 and TRBJ1-5): GAGVSQSPRYKVAKRGQDVALRCDPISGHVSLFWYQQALGQGPEFLTYFQNEAQLDKSGLPSDRFFAERPEGSVSTLKIQRTQQEDSAVYLCASSTRTETYQPQHFGDGTRLSIL.

This clone occurred once. The chain recombines TRBV6-6 with TRBJ1-2; D not resolved. The CDR3 is made up of 15 amino acids. CDR1 MNHNY and CDR2 SVGAGI come from the germline V gene (reference sequence). V was cut by 2 bases and J by 0 bases, with 10 bases left in between. Here the CDR3 reads CASSYRVISNYGYTF. CDR3 coding DNA: TGTGCCAGCAGTTACCGGGTTATTTCTAACTATGGCTACACCTTC.

The V gene is TRBV4-1, the J gene TRBJ2-3, with D tentatively TRBD2 (7 bases). V was shortened by 0 bases and J by 4 bases, with 11 bases between the two germline ends. Germline V CDR1 and CDR2: MGHRA, YSYEKL. The CDR3 is 15 residues long. CDR3 amino acids: CASSQDWGGADTQYF. The CDR3 DNA reads as TGCGCCAGCAGCCAAGACTGGGGGGGCGCAGATACGCAGTATTTT.

The genes are TRBV18 and TRBJ1-3; no firm D call. Germline-derived CDR1 and CDR2 are KGHSH and LQKENI. This CDR3 contains 14 residues. The V and J ends lost 2 bases and 4 bases respectively, with 9 bases between them. CDR3 sequence (DNA): TGTGCCAGCTCACCAAAGGGAGGAGGAAACACCATATATTTT. This sequence encodes CASSPKGGGNTIYF.

The chain is built from TRBV27 and TRBJ2-7, with D tentatively TRBD1 (6 bases). The length of the CDR3 is 14 residues. CDR1 is MNHEY, CDR2 SMNVEV, per germline (reference sequence). The germline V and J ends were trimmed by 5 bases and 0 bases, with 11 bases remaining between them. The CDR3 sequence: CASSKTGHSYEQYF. CDR3 bases: TGTGCCAGCAGTAAGACAGGCCACTCCTACGAGCAGTACTTC.

The V gene is TRBV6-5, the J gene TRBJ1-6, with 7 bases identical to TRBD1. Losses at the gene ends were 0 bases for V and 8 bases for J; bases not matched to a gene: 7. The germline CDR1 and CDR2 sequences are MNHEY and SVGAGI. The CDR3 contains 16 residues. CDR3 sequence reads: CASSYSRQGLYSPLHF. CDR3 coding DNA: TGTGCCAGCAGTTACTCAAGACAGGGCTTATATTCACCCCTCCACTTT.

This sequence joins TRBV7-9 and TRBJ2-1; 8 positions match TRBD2. This CDR3 region has 16 residues. Losses at the gene ends were 4 bases for V and 7 bases for J; bases not matched to a gene: 12. From germline, CDR1 is SEHNR and CDR2 FQNEAQ (reference sequence). The CDR3 coding sequence is TGTGCCAGCAGCTCTTCGACTAGCGATTTCAGAAATGAGCAGTTCTTC. Protein: CASSSSTSDFRNEQFF.

This chain uses TRBV28 with TRBJ2-2; tentatively, D is TRBD2 (5 bases). The CDR3 has 17 amino acids. Trimming removed 7 bases at V and 0 bases at J, with 18 bases between. CDR1 is MDHEN, CDR2 SYDVKM, per germline. The CDR3 region is CASTPLRWRSNTGELFF. In DNA, the CDR3 is TGTGCCAGCACCCCCCTCCGATGGAGGTCGAACACCGGGGAGCTGTTTTTT.

V usage is TRBV5-1 and J usage is TRBJ2-5, with D perhaps matching TRBD2 (6 bases). The CDR3 spans 16 residues. The germline V and J ends were trimmed by 0 bases and 5 bases, with 17 bases remaining between them. The germline V gene encodes CDR1 SGHRS and CDR2 YFSETQ. CDR3 region: CASSLGRTRGGETQYF. CDR3 in DNA: TGCGCCAGCAGCTTGGGACGAACCCGGGGAGGTGAGACCCAGTACTTC.

This CDR3 is CASSSGLAGRTGELFF. CDR3 nucleotides: TGTGCCAGCAGCTCGGGACTAGCGGGACGAACCGGGGAGCTGTTTTTT. The chain carries TRBV7-9 and TRBJ2-2, with TRBD2 matching over 13 bases. The CDR3 contains 16 residues. The ends lost 4 bases at V and 5 bases at J; junction bases unmatched: 4. Germline V gene data show CDR1 as SEHNR and CDR2 as FQNEAQ (reference sequence).

This clone appeared once. The V gene is TRBV5-5, the J gene TRBJ1-5; D might be TRBD1 (6 bases). The V and J ends lost 0 bases and 6 bases respectively, with 7 bases between them. CDR1 SGHKS and CDR2 YYEKEE come from the germline V gene (reference sequence). The CDR3 runs to 13 residues. CDR3 amino acids: CASSLDRVQPQHF. CDR3 in DNA: TGTGCCAGCAGCTTGGACAGGGTTCAGCCCCAGCATTTT. Full variable domain (rest looked up from reference TRBV5-5 and TRBJ1-5): DAGVTQSPTHLIKTRGQQVTLRCSPISGHKSVSWYQQVLGQGPQFIFQYYEKEERGRGNFPDRFSARQFPNYSSELNVNALLLGDSALYLCASSLDRVQPQHFGDGTRLSIL.

The V and J genes are TRBV5-1 and TRBJ1-1; the D gene is possibly TRBD1 (5 bases). CDR3 length: 15 residues. Germline V gene lookup returns CDR1 SGHRS and CDR2 YFSETQ. The germline V and J ends were trimmed by 0 bases and 0 bases, with 9 bases remaining between them. The CDR3 loop is CASSLGTGMNTEAFF. DNA of the CDR3: TGCGCCAGCAGCTTGGGCACAGGCATGAACACTGAAGCTTTCTTT.

The J gene is TRBJ1-2, the V gene TRBV20-1; D perhaps matches TRBD1 (6 bases). The CDR3 sequence is 11 residues long. Trimming removed 6 bases from V and 8 bases from J, with 13 bases in between. The germline V gene encodes CDR1 DFQATT and CDR2 SNEGSKA (reference sequence). CDR3 sequence: CSAQTGTGYTF. The CDR3 DNA follows: TGCAGTGCCCAGACGGGGACAGGCTACACCTTC.

V usage is TRBV18 and J usage is TRBJ1-6; TRBD1 matches at 8 bases. The V gene end was trimmed by 1 base and the J gene end by 10 bases; junction bases not matched to a gene: 6. Germline-derived CDR1 and CDR2 are KGHSH and LQKENI. The CDR3 sequence is 15 residues long. This CDR3 is CASSPLGQGDSPLHF. DNA for the CDR3: TGTGCCAGCTCACCACTTGGACAGGGTGACTCACCCCTCCACTTT.

The J gene is TRBJ2-7, the V gene TRBV12-5, with a possible D match to TRBD1 (6 bases). Trimming stripped 3 bases from V and 4 bases from J, with 16 bases between. The germline V gene encodes CDR1 LGHNT and CDR2 FRNRAP. The CDR3 length is 15 residues. The CDR3, as DNA: TGTGCTAGTGGTTTACGGGTGACCAGGGGATACGAGCAGTACTTC. As protein: CASGLRVTRGYEQYF.

The chain combines TRBV5-6 with TRBJ2-2; 9 nucleotides align to TRBD1. Germline V CDR1 and CDR2: SGHDT, YYEEEE. The V segment lost 1 base and the J segment 2 bases; nucleotides outside the gene matches: 3. The CDR3 extends over 16 amino acids. CDR3 region: CASSLRTGVNTGELFF. CDR3 in DNA: TGTGCCAGCAGCTTGAGGACAGGGGTTAACACCGGGGAGCTGTTTTTT.

The rearrangement uses TRBV6-1 and TRBJ1-4; TRBD1 aligns across 7 bases. Trimming at V came to 7 bases and at J to 7 bases, leaving 9 bases not matched to a gene. The CDR3 is made up of 14 amino acids. Germline assignment: CDR1 MNHNS and CDR2 SASEGT. The CDR3 DNA reads TGTGCCAGCAACGAACAGGGGCATCGTGAAAAACTGTTTTTT. Translated: CASNEQGHREKLFF.

This clone was recorded a few times. This sequence joins TRBV10-3 and TRBJ2-5; D is perhaps TRBD1 (5 bases). The J call may be wrong; the DNA end is better matched by TRBJ2-7. Germline-derived CDR1 and CDR2 are ENHRY and SYGVKD. This CDR3 has 12 residues. Here the CDR3 reads CAISRQSYEQYF. CDR3 nucleotide sequence: TGTGCCATCAGTCGACAGTCCTACGAGCAGTACTTC.

Written as DNA, the CDR3 is TGTGCCAGCAGCTCCACCGGGACTAGCGGGAATGAGCACGAGCAGTACTTC. It specifies CASSSTGTSGNEHEQYF. The V call is TRBV7-9, the J call TRBJ2-7, with TRBD2 identical over 13 bases. Per germline, CDR1 SEHNR and CDR2 FQNEAQ (reference sequence). There are 17 residues in the CDR3. Trimming took 4 bases from V and 5 from J; bases not matched to a gene: 11.

The chain is built from TRBV5-4 and TRBJ1-3; D possibly corresponds to TRBD1 (6 bases). The CDR3 contains 15 residues. The V end lost 0 bases, the J end lost 2 bases, and 9 bases lay between the germline ends. Germline V lookup: CDR1 SGHNT, CDR2 YYREEE (reference sequence). In nucleotides, the CDR3 is TGTGCCAGCAGCTTGGGAGGGGGGGCTGGAAACACCATATATTTT. Residues: CASSLGGGAGNTIYF.